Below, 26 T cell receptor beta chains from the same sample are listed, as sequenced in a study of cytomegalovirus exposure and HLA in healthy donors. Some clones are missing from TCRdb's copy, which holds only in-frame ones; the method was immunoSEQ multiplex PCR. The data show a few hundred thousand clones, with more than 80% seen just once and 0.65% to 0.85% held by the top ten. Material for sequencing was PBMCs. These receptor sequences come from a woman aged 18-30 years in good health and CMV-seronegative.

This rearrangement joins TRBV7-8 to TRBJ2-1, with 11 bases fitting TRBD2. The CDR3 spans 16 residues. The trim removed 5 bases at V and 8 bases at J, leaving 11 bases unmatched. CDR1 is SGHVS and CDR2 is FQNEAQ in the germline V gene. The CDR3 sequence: CASSPKRLAGRDEQFF. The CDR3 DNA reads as TGTGCCAGCAGCCCCAAGCGACTAGCGGGACGGGATGAGCAGTTCTTC.

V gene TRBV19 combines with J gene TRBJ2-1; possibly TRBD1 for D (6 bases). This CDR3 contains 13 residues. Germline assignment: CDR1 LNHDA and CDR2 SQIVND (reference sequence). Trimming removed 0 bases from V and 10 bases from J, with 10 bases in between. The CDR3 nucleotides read TGTGCCAGTAGTATAGATCGAGGACAGGAGCAGTTCTTC. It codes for CASSIDRGQEQFF.

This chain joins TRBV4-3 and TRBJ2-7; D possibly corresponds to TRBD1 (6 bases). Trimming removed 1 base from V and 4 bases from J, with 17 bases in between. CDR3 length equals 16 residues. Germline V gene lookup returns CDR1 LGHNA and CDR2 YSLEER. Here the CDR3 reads CASSQGARGSGYEQYF. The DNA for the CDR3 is TGCGCCAGCAGCCAAGGGGCGAGGGGGTCGGGGTACGAGCAGTACTTC.

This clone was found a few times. The CDR3 reads CASSERGTGGTDTQYF. The CDR3 DNA reads as TGTGCCAGCAGTGAAAGAGGGACAGGGGGAACAGATACGCAGTATTTT. The chain is built from TRBV25-1 and TRBJ2-3, with 11 bases aligning to TRBD1. Germline V lookup: CDR1 MGHDK, CDR2 SYGVNS. The CDR3 is made up of 16 amino acids. J was trimmed by 3 bases and V by 2 bases; bases with no gene match: 4.

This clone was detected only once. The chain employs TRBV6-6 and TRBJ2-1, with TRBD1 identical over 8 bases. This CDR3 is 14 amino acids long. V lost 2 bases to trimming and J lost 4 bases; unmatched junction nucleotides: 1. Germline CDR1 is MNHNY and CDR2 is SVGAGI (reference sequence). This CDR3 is CASSYRDRYNEQFF. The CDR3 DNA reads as TGTGCCAGCAGTTACCGGGACAGGTACAATGAGCAGTTCTTC.

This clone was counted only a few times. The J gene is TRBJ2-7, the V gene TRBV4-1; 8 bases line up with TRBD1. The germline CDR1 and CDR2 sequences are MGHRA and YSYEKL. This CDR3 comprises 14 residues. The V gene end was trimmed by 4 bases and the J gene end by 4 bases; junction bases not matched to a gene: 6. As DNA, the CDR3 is TGCGCCAGCAGCCCCCGGACAGGGACATACGAGCAGTACTTC. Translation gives CASSPRTGTYEQYF.

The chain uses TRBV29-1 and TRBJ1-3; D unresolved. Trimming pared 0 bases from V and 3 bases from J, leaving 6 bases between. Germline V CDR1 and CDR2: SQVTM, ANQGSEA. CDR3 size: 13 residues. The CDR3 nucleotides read TGCAGCGTTGAAGATTTTAGTGGAAACACCATATATTTT. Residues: CSVEDFSGNTIYF.

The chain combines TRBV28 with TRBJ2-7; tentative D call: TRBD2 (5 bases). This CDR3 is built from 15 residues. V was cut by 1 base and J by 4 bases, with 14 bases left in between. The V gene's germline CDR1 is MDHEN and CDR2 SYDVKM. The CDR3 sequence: CASSLLGSVTYEQYF. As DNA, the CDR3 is TGTGCCAGCAGTTTATTGGGTAGCGTTACGTACGAGCAGTACTTC.

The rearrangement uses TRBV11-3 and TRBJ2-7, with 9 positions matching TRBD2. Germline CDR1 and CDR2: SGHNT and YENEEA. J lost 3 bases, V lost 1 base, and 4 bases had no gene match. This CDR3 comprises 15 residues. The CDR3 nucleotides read TGTGCCAGCAGCTTAGCTAGCGGGGACTTCTACGAGCAGTACTTC. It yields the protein CASSLASGDFYEQYF. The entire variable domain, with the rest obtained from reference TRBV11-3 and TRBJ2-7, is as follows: EAGVVQSPRYKIIEKKQPVAFWCNPISGHNTLYWYLQNLGQGPELLIRYENEEAVDDSQLPKDRFSAERLKGVDSTLKIQPAELGDSAVYLCASSLASGDFYEQYFGPGTRLTVT.

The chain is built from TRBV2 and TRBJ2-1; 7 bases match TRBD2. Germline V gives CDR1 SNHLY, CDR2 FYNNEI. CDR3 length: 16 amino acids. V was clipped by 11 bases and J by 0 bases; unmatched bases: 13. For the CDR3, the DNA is TGTGCCGGAGCCGGGGCTAGCGGAAGCTCCTACAATGAGCAGTTCTTC. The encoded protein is CAGAGASGSSYNEQFF.

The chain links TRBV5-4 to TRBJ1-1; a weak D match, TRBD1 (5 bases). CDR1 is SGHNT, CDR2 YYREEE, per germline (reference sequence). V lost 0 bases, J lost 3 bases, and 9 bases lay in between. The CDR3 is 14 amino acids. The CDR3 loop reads CASSLEVGHTEAFF. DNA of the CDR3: TGTGCCAGCAGCTTGGAAGTGGGGCACACTGAAGCTTTCTTT.

The CDR3, as DNA: TGTGCCAGCAGTGAGACAGTTCCCAATCAGCCCCAGCATTTT. Translated: CASSETVPNQPQHF. The genes are TRBV6-4 and TRBJ1-5; the D gene is possibly TRBD1 (5 bases). The CDR3 spans 14 residues. Germline CDR1 and CDR2: MRHNA and SNTAGT. V was cut by 3 bases and J by 3 bases, with 9 bases left in between.

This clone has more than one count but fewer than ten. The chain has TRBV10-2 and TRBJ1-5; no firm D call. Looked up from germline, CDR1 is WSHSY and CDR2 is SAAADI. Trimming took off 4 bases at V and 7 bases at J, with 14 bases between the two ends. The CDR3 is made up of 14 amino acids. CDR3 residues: CASSAATLEQPQHF. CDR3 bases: TGCGCCAGCAGTGCCGCCACGCTTGAGCAGCCCCAGCATTTT.

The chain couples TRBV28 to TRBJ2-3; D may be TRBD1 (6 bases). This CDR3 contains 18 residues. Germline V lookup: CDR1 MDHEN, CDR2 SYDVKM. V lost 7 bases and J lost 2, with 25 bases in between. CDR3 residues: CASNPTPGARGFTDTQYF. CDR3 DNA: TGTGCCAGCAACCCTACCCCCGGGGCCAGGGGATTCACAGATACGCAGTATTTT.

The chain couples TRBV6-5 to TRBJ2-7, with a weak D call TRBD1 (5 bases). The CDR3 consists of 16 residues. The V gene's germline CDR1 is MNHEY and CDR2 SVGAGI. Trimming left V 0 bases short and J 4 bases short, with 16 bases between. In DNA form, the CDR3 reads TGTGCCAGCAGTTACTCGAGCCCAGGGAACGGGTACGAGCAGTACTTC. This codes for CASSYSSPGNGYEQYF.

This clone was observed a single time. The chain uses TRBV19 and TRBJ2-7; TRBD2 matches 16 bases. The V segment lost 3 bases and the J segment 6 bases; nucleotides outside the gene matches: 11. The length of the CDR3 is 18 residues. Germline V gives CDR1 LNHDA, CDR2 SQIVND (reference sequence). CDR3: CASSIGTSGRAIRTEQYF. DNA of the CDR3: TGTGCCAGTAGTATTGGGACTAGCGGGAGGGCCATCCGAACCGAGCAGTACTTC. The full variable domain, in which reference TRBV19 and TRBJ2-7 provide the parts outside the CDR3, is DGGITQSPKYLFRKEGQNVTLSCEQNLNHDAMYWYRQDPGQGLRLIYYSQIVNDFQKGDIAEGYSVSREKKESFPLTVTSAQKNPTAFYLCASSIGTSGRAIRTEQYFGPGTRLTVT.

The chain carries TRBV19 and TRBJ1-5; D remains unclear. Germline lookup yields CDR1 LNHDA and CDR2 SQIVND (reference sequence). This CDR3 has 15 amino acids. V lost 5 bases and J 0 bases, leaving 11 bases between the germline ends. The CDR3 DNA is TGTGCCAGTAGTTGGGCAGTCAATAGCAATCAGCCCCAGCATTTT. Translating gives CASSWAVNSNQPQHF.

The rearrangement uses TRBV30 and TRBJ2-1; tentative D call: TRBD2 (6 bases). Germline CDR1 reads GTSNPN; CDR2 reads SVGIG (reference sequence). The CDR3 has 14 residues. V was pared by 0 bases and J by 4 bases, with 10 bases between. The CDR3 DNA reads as TGTGCCTGGAGTGTAGGGCGGGGATACAATGAGCAGTTCTTC. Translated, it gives CAWSVGRGYNEQFF.

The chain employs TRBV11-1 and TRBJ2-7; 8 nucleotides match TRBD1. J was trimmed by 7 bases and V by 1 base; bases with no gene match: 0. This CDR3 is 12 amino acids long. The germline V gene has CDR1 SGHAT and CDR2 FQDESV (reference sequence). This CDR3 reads CASSLGQGEQYF. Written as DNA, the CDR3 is TGTGCCAGCAGCTTAGGACAGGGGGAGCAGTACTTC.

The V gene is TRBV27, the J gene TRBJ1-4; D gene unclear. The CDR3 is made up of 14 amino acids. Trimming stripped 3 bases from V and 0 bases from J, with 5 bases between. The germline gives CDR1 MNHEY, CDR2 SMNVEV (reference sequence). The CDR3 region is CASSLRATNEKLFF. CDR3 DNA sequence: TGTGCCAGCAGTTTGAGAGCAACTAATGAAAAACTGTTTTTT.

For the CDR3, the DNA is TGCGCCAGCAGCTTGGCCAGGGGTCTCACAGATACGCAGTATTTT. Translation: CASSLARGLTDTQYF. The J gene is TRBJ2-3, the V gene TRBV5-1; D perhaps matches TRBD1 (6 bases). Between the trimmed V and J ends, which lost 0 bases and 2 bases, there was a span of 10 bases. CDR3 length: 15 amino acids. Germline loops: CDR1 SGHRS, CDR2 YFSETQ.

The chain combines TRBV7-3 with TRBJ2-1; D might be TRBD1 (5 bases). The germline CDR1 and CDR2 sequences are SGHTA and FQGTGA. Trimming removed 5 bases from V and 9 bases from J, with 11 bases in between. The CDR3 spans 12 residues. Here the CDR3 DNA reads TGTGCCAGCAGCCCTTCAGGGATTGAGCAGTTCTTC. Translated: CASSPSGIEQFF.

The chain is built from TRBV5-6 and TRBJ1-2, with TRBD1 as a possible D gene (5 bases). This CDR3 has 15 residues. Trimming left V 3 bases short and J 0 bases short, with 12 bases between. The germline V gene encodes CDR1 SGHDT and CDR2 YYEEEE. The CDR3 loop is CASSSRGKSNYGYTF. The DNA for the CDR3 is TGTGCCAGCAGCTCCCGGGGGAAGTCTAACTATGGCTACACCTTC.

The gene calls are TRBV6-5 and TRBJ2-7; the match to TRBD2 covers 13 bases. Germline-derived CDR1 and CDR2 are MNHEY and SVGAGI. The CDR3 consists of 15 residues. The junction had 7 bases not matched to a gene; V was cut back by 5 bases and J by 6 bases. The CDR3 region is CASSPWTSGRVEQYF. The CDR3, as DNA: TGTGCCAGCAGTCCATGGACTAGCGGGAGAGTCGAGCAGTACTTC.

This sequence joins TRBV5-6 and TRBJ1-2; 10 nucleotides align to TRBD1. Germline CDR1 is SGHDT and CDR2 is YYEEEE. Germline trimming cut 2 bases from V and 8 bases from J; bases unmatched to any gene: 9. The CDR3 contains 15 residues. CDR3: CASSFFSGTGDGYTF. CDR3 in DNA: TGTGCCAGCAGCTTCTTCTCCGGGACAGGGGACGGCTACACCTTC.

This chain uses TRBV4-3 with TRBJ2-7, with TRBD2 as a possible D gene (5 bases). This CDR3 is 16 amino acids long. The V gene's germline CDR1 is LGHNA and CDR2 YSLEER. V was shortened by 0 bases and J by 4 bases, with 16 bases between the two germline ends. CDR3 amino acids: CASSQDTGRGGYEQYF. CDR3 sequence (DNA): TGCGCCAGCAGCCAAGATACCGGACGGGGTGGGTACGAGCAGTACTTC.